This TCR beta chain was sequenced for a study of technical replicates of blood from a handful of donors. Sequenced by immunoSEQ multiplex PCR; TCRdb stores in-frame clones only, minus some. The sample shows roughly 76,000 clones, approximately 83% of them seen only once. The CDR3 runs 18 residues. Germline values: CDR1 SNHLY, CDR2 FYNNEI. With 7 bases clipped from V and 0 bases from J, the junction kept 10 bases outside the gene matches. The TCR comes from a human donor in good health. Some clones in this sample may be carry-over from other donors' samples. Sequencing was performed on PBMCs. The V and J genes are TRBV2 and TRBJ2-6, with 9 bases matching TRBD2. CDR3 nucleotide sequence: TGTGCCAGCACCGGAGTGCCTAGCGGGAACTCTGGGGCCAACGTCCTGACTTTC. It yields the protein CASTGVPSGNSGANVLTF.